Listed below are T cell receptor beta chains from one sample, sequenced in a study of Ad26.COV2.S vaccination and SARS-CoV-2 variants. Clones were read by immunoSEQ multiplex PCR, and TCRdb kept only the in-frame ones, dropping some. Of some 290,000 clones detected, about 86% appear once; the ten largest clones hold roughly 1.9%. The source was peripheral blood, collected in a trial of Ad26.COV2.S vaccine versus placebo. All receptors come from a person aged 18-60 years who received the Ad26.COV2.S COVID-19 vaccine or a placebo. Each CDR3 is given with its conserved first and last residue. Fields, in order: clone size, CDR3 length, D gene, J gene, V gene, CDR3 DNA, CDR3 protein. A D gene is named only where the DNA matches it firmly. A clone size is listed for some rows: how often the clone was seen (once, few, many), or a class if it is expanded.

-,15,-,TRBJ2-1,TRBV5-1,TGCGCCAGCAGCTGGGGGGACTGGACCTACAATGAGCAGTTCTTC,CASSWGDWTYNEQFF
-,15,TRBD1,TRBJ2-1,TRBV6-6,TGTGCCAGCAGCACCGGACAGGGTGCCTACAATGAGCAGTTCTTC,CASSTGQGAYNEQFF
-,15,TRBD1,TRBJ1-4,TRBV5-4,TGTGCCAGCAGCTTAAGACAGGGTGGAGGTGAAAAACTGTTTTTT,CASSLRQGGGEKLFF
-,16,TRBD1,TRBJ1-5,TRBV6-2/TRBV6-3,TGTGCCAGCAGTTACTCGGCAACAGGGGGCAATCAGCCCCAGCATTTT,CASSYSATGGNQPQHF
-,14,TRBD1,TRBJ1-1,TRBV5-3,TGTGCCAGAAGCGCGACAGGGGTGAACACTGAAGCTTTCTTT,CARSATGVNTEAFF
-,15,-,TRBJ1-4,TRBV5-1,TGCGCCAGCAGCTTGAGTAGGTTAGGGGATGAAAAACTGTTTTTT,CASSLSRLGDEKLFF
-,16,TRBD1,TRBJ1-6,TRBV27,TGTGCCAGCAGTTTGACAGGGGGCGCGGGGAATTCACCCCTCCACTTT,CASSLTGGAGNSPLHF
-,15,-,TRBJ2-7,TRBV15,TGTGCCACCAGCAGAGGGGACCCCAGCTTCTACGAGCAGTACTTC,CATSRGDPSFYEQYF
-,12,-,TRBJ2-5,TRBV12-3/TRBV12-4,TGTGCCAGCAGTTTTGGTGCGAAGACCCAGTACTTC,CASSFGAKTQYF
-,13,-,TRBJ2-7,TRBV18,TGTGCCAGCTCACCCTCGGGCGGGCGCGAGCAGTACTTC,CASSPSGGREQYF
-,14,-,TRBJ2-5,TRBV5-1,TGCGCCAGCAGCTCCCGCCAGGGCACAGAGACCCAGTACTTC,CASSSRQGTETQYF
-,12,-,TRBJ2-1,TRBV30,TGTGCCTGGAGTCCGCCATACAATGAGCAGTTCTTC,CAWSPPYNEQFF
-,14,TRBD1,TRBJ1-6,TRBV29-1,TGCAGCGTTGGAGGGGACAGGGACGGTTCACCCCTCCACTTT,CSVGGDRDGSPLHF
-,17,TRBD2,TRBJ2-7,TRBV5-5,TGTGCCAGCAGCAACGACTTTTTAGCGGGGGGATCCTACGAGCAGTACTTC,CASSNDFLAGGSYEQYF
-,16,TRBD1,TRBJ1-5,TRBV6-2/TRBV6-3,TGTGCCAGCAGTCAACACCGGACAGGGCAGGGTCAGCCCCAGCATTTT,CASSQHRTGQGQPQHF
few,14,-,TRBJ1-5,TRBV2,TGTGCCAGCAGTGTGGCCGAGGGCAATCAGCCCCAGCATTTT,CASSVAEGNQPQHF
few,13,-,TRBJ1-1,TRBV7-8,TGTGCCAGCAGCTTAGCCCGAAAGCCTGAAGCTTTCTTT,CASSLARKPEAFF
-,15,-,TRBJ2-2,TRBV5-1,TGCGCCAGCAGCATGGGGGGCCGGATGACCGGGGAGCTGTTTTTT,CASSMGGRMTGELFF
once,12,-,TRBJ2-3,TRBV18,TGTGCCAGCTCACCACACACAGATACGCAGTATTTT,CASSPHTDTQYF
-,14,-,TRBJ1-1,TRBV25-1,TGTGCCAGCAGTGAAGGGGGACCGAACACTGAAGCTTTCTTT,CASSEGGPNTEAFF
-,14,TRBD1,TRBJ1-5,TRBV30,TGTGCCTGGACAGCAGGGGGACTTGATCAGCCCCAGCATTTT,CAWTAGGLDQPQHF
-,14,-,TRBJ1-1,TRBV11-2,TGTGCCAGCAGCCGGGGGCGGATGAACACTGAAGCTTTCTTT,CASSRGRMNTEAFF
once,13,-,TRBJ1-3,TRBV11-2,TGTGCCAGCAGCTTGGTATGGGAAGACACCATATATTTT,CASSLVWEDTIYF
-,13,-,TRBJ2-7,TRBV6-6,TGTGCCAGCAGTTTGGACGGACCCTACGAGCAGTACTTC,CASSLDGPYEQYF
-,15,-,TRBJ2-5,TRBV7-2,TGTGCCAGCAGCCCCTCCGGGTCCCAACGGGAGACCCAGTACTTC,CASSPSGSQRETQYF
-,15,-,TRBJ1-2,TRBV6-5,TGTGCCACCAAAGCTCGGACAGAACATAACTATGGCTACACCTTC,CATKARTEHNYGYTF
-,15,-,TRBJ2-2,TRBV3-1/TRBV3-2,TGTGCCAGCAGCCAGGGGGCGCCGGACACCGGGGAGCTGTTTTTT,CASSQGAPDTGELFF
-,15,-,TRBJ2-3,TRBV7-2,TGTGCCAGCAGCTCCAACAGGGTTCGGACAGATACGCAGTATTTT,CASSSNRVRTDTQYF
-,15,TRBD1,TRBJ1-6,TRBV3-1/TRBV3-2,TGTGCCAGCAGCAAACAGGGGAGTGAGAATTCACCCCTCCACTTT,CASSKQGSENSPLHF
-,15,TRBD1,TRBJ2-5,TRBV30,TGTGCCTGGAGTGGGGGACAGGGTAGGCAAGAGACCCAGTACTTC,CAWSGGQGRQETQYF
-,15,TRBD1,TRBJ1-1,TRBV9,TGTGCCAGCAGCGTAGCTCCGGGACAGGCCTATGAAGCTTTCTTT,CASSVAPGQAYEAFF
-,15,-,TRBJ1-1,TRBV7-2,TGTGCCAGCAGCTTCCGGCCAGGGGAAAACACTGAAGCTTTCTTT,CASSFRPGENTEAFF
-,14,-,TRBJ2-5,TRBV19,TGTGCCACCAGATCCATAGGCGGTCAAGAGACCCAGTACTTC,CATRSIGGQETQYF
-,15,-,TRBJ1-6,TRBV7-6,TGTGCCAGCAGCTTAGCCGACGGGGGGAATTCACCCCTCCACTTT,CASSLADGGNSPLHF
-,14,-,TRBJ1-5,TRBV30,TGTGCCTGGAGTGTACATGGGGCAGGTCAGCCCCAGCATTTT,CAWSVHGAGQPQHF
-,15,TRBD1,TRBJ2-2,TRBV5-5,TGTGCCAGCAGAGTTACAGGGGGCCAGACCGGGGAGCTGTTTTTT,CASRVTGGQTGELFF
-,14,-,TRBJ2-7,TRBV5-6,TGTGCCAGCAGCTTGGACAGGAGATACTACGAGCAGTACTTC,CASSLDRRYYEQYF
-,15,TRBD2,TRBJ2-7,TRBV7-2,TGTGCCAGCACCCGGCTAGCGGGGTCGTCCTACGAGCAGTACTTC,CASTRLAGSSYEQYF
-,14,-,TRBJ1-1,TRBV28,TGTGCCAGCAGTGCTATGCTTGGGGGCACTGAAGCTTTCTTT,CASSAMLGGTEAFF
-,20,-,TRBJ1-2,TRBV7-8,TGTGCCAGCACCATAAACTCGGCCCCCCTCAGGGGCCGGGGTAACTATGGCTACACCTTC,CASTINSAPLRGRGNYGYTF
-,19,TRBD1,TRBJ1-2,TRBV13,TGTGCCAGCAGCTTATCGGCGAGAAACAGGGGGCAGGAGGACTATGGCTACACCTTC,CASSLSARNRGQEDYGYTF
-,15,-,TRBJ1-6,TRBV30,TGTGCCTGGAGGGGTTTGTCGAGATATAATTCACCCCTCCACTTT,CAWRGLSRYNSPLHF
-,15,-,TRBJ2-2,TRBV5-1,TGCGCCAGCAGCTTAGGGGTGGTTTACACCGGGGAGCTGTTTTTT,CASSLGVVYTGELFF
-,15,-,TRBJ2-5,TRBV28,TGTGCCAGCAGTTTCGGGAGGAGGGGGCAAGAGACCCAGTACTTC,CASSFGRRGQETQYF
once,16,-,TRBJ1-1,TRBV5-4,TGTGCCAGCAGACCCGACAGGTTCATCATGAACACTGAAGCTTTCTTT,CASRPDRFIMNTEAFF
-,15,TRBD1,TRBJ1-2,TRBV7-8,TGTGCCAGCAGCACTAGGACAGGACCTAACTATGGCTACACCTTC,CASSTRTGPNYGYTF
few,14,TRBD1,TRBJ1-2,TRBV7-6,TGTGCCAGCAGCTTAGGACAGGGAACTGGTGGCTACACCTTC,CASSLGQGTGGYTF
-,16,TRBD1,TRBJ2-1,TRBV7-2,TGTGCCAGCAGAAACAGGGGTCCTAGCTCCTACAATGAGCAGTTCTTC,CASRNRGPSSYNEQFF
-,12,-,TRBJ1-3,TRBV11-2,TGTGCCAGCAGCCTAGTGGGAAACACCATATATTTT,CASSLVGNTIYF
-,13,TRBD1,TRBJ1-5,TRBV2,TGTGCCAGCAGAGGGACAGGGGGTCAGCCCCAGCATTTT,CASRGTGGQPQHF
-,17,TRBD2,TRBJ2-3,TRBV7-3,TGTGCCAGCAGCCGCCGTGTGACTAGCGGGGGTAGAGATACGCAGTATTTT,CASSRRVTSGGRDTQYF